This T cell receptor beta chain is from a study of T-cell memory formation after mild COVID-19. TCRdb re-analysed the 5' RACE reads in MiXCR, keeping a single row per CDR3 protein. Here the sample spans around 340,000 distinct CDR3 sequences, about an eighth being singletons. The table lists this clonotype with a few counts. The CDR3 is 12 amino acids. The germline V and J ends were trimmed by 8 bases and 0 bases, with 7 bases remaining between them. The gene calls are TRBV12-3 or TRBV12-4 and TRBJ1-2; unclear D gene. The TCR sequence derives from a man younger than 35 who had mild COVID-19 (a few samples of this study predate the infection). Cell type and time point are not known. The sequenced sample consisted of PBMCs or a T cell subset sorted from them (not recorded which). The chain's CDR3 is CASRSTNYGYTF. The CDR3, as DNA: TGTGCCAGCCGGTCCACTAACTATGGCTACACCTTC.